One sample yielded the 31 T cell receptor beta chains listed below, sequenced in a study of shared clonotypes between healthy human individuals. The table came from immunoSEQ multiplex PCR; TCRdb's copy has only in-frame clones and leaves some out. The sample carries 700,000 or so clones, around 72% recorded once. The sequencing sample was made of memory CD4+ T cells sorted from blood. Stated subset: CD45RA-negative fraction. These receptors originate from a young woman in good health.

In this sample, this clone turned up many times. V gene TRBV30 combines with J gene TRBJ1-2; D is possibly TRBD1 (6 bases). This CDR3 has 13 residues. Trimming took 3 bases from V and 5 from J, leaving 13 bases between them. The germline CDR1 and CDR2 sequences are GTSNPN and SVGIG (reference sequence). The CDR3 DNA follows: TGTGCCTGGAGATCATCAGGGGAATATGGCTACACCTTC. This translates into CAWRSSGEYGYTF.

This clone was recorded once. This chain links TRBV7-9 with TRBJ1-1, with no clear D. The germline V gene encodes CDR1 SEHNR and CDR2 FQNEAQ (reference sequence). Trimming removed 8 bases from V and 5 bases from J, with 12 bases in between. This CDR3 is built from 12 residues. The CDR3 DNA is TGTGCCAGCCAGTCAGTGGGGACTGAAGCTTTCTTT. Translation: CASQSVGTEAFF.

The CDR3 coding sequence is TGCGCCAGCAGCTTGGTGGGGGGCGATGAGCAGTTCTTC. It translates to CASSLVGGDEQFF. The V call is TRBV5-1, the J call TRBJ2-1; D may correspond to TRBD1 or TRBD2 (6 bases each). Looked up from germline, CDR1 is SGHRS and CDR2 is YFSETQ. The length of the CDR3 is 13 residues. Between the trimmed V and J ends, which lost 0 bases and 8 bases, there was a span of 9 bases.

The V and J genes are TRBV7-9 and TRBJ1-5; 10 bases agree with TRBD1. Germline CDR1 reads SEHNR; CDR2 reads FQNEAQ (reference sequence). The CDR3 extends over 15 amino acids. J was trimmed by 6 bases and V by 6 bases; bases with no gene match: 8. The CDR3 DNA reads TGTGCCAGCAGTGCGGGGACAGGGGTTAGTCAGCCCCAGCATTTT. This translates into CASSAGTGVSQPQHF.

Remarks on this clone: Within the sample, other DNA sequences also encode this same CDR3. The V call is TRBV4-1, the J call TRBJ1-4, with D unclear. This CDR3 spans 14 amino acids. Per the germline V gene, CDR1 is MGHRA and CDR2 is YSYEKL. Trimming removed 1 base at V and 0 bases at J, with 3 bases between. The CDR3: CASSQVATNEKLFF. CDR3 DNA: TGCGCCAGCAGCCAAGTGGCAACTAATGAAAAACTGTTTTTT.

This chain links TRBV28 with TRBJ1-2; no clear D gene. CDR3 length: 12 residues. The V end was cut by 4 bases, the J end by 7 bases, with 10 bases between. The germline CDR1 and CDR2 sequences are MDHEN and SYDVKM. The CDR3 reads CASSWPSGGYTF. The DNA for the CDR3 is TGTGCCAGCAGTTGGCCCTCCGGTGGCTACACCTTC.

This clone occurred once. V and J are TRBV4-3 and TRBJ2-4; D is possibly TRBD1 or TRBD2 (5 bases each). Germline V CDR1 and CDR2: LGHNA, YSLEER. V lost 5 bases, J lost 6 bases, and 20 bases lay in between. The CDR3 covers 16 residues. The DNA of the CDR3 is TGCGCCAGCAGCGAAAGCTACCTCACGAGGGGAAACATTCAGTACTTC. This sequence encodes CASSESYLTRGNIQYF.

V usage is TRBV11-2 and J usage is TRBJ1-1; TRBD1 is a possible D gene (5 bases). Trimming stripped 5 bases from V and 4 bases from J, with 20 bases between. Germline V gives CDR1 SGHAT, CDR2 FQNNGV. This CDR3 comprises 16 residues. The CDR3 reads CASSHSGGREGTEAFF. CDR3 DNA: TGTGCCAGCAGCCATTCCGGTGGCAGGGAAGGCACTGAAGCTTTCTTT.

The V gene is TRBV7-2, the J gene TRBJ2-3, with TRBD1 as a possible D gene (5 bases). There are 15 residues in the CDR3. CDR1 is SGHTA, CDR2 FQGNSA, per germline. The V and J ends lost 5 bases and 7 bases respectively, with 19 bases between them. CDR3 in amino acids: CASSLTVLVENTQYF. CDR3 bases: TGTGCCAGCAGCCTGACAGTATTGGTTGAGAATACGCAGTATTTT.

This sequence joins TRBV4-1 and TRBJ1-4; no definite D call. In germline, CDR1 is MGHRA, CDR2 YSYEKL. The V and J ends lost 2 bases and 0 bases respectively, with 7 bases between them. The CDR3 extends over 15 amino acids. The CDR3 bases are TGCGCCAGCAGCCAACCGACGGCAACTAATGAAAAACTGTTTTTT. Translating it yields CASSQPTATNEKLFF.

Here the CDR3 DNA reads TGTGCCAGCAGCTTAGTGGGGACTAGCGGATACAATGAGCAGTTCTTC. Residues: CASSLVGTSGYNEQFF. V and J are TRBV11-2 and TRBJ2-1; 11 bases are a match to TRBD2. After removal of 1 base from V and 4 bases from J, the junction contained 3 bases not matched to a gene. Per germline, CDR1 SGHAT and CDR2 FQNNGV. The CDR3 loop spans 16 amino acids. The entire variable domain, with the rest obtained from reference TRBV11-2 and TRBJ2-1, is as follows: EAGVAQSPRYKIIEKRQSVAFWCNPISGHATLYWYQQILGQGPKLLIQFQNNGVVDDSQLPKDRFSAERLKGVDSTLKIQPAKLEDSAVYLCASSLVGTSGYNEQFFGPGTRLTVL.

The CDR3 protein is CSVGQVAYEQYF. Written as DNA, the CDR3 is TGCAGCGTTGGACAGGTCGCCTACGAGCAGTACTTC. The J gene is TRBJ2-7, the V gene TRBV29-1; D possibly corresponds to TRBD1 (6 bases). Trimming removed 4 bases from V and 2 bases from J, with 9 bases in between. Germline CDR1 reads SQVTM; CDR2 reads ANQGSEA. The CDR3 covers 12 residues.

V and J are TRBV9 and TRBJ2-2; D uncertain. Trimming stripped 0 bases from V and 7 bases from J, with 16 bases between. The V gene's germline CDR1 is SGDLS and CDR2 YYNGEE. The CDR3 loop spans 16 amino acids. CDR3 sequence: CASSVGSGQSGGELFF. The CDR3 DNA sequence: TGTGCCAGCAGCGTAGGCAGTGGCCAAAGTGGCGGGGAGCTGTTTTTT.

The V and J genes are TRBV29-1 and TRBJ2-7; D is uncertain. This CDR3 region has 11 residues. CDR1 SQVTM and CDR2 ANQGSEA come from the germline V gene. V lost 6 bases, J lost 2 bases, and 8 bases lay in between. The CDR3 DNA reads TGCAGCGTCCACGATGCCTACGAGCAGTACTTC. Its protein product is CSVHDAYEQYF.

This clone was counted between two and nine times. The chain uses TRBV5-4 and TRBJ1-4, with 8 bases matching TRBD1. Germline CDR1 and CDR2: SGHNT and YYREEE (reference sequence). This CDR3 contains 15 residues. The ends lost 4 bases at V and 8 bases at J; junction bases unmatched: 10. CDR3 sequence: CASSAIQGVEEKLFF. The CDR3 DNA reads as TGTGCCAGCAGCGCGATACAGGGGGTAGAGGAAAAACTGTTTTTT.

This clone was detected only once. The chain joins TRBV28 to TRBJ2-6; D is unclear. The V gene's germline CDR1 is MDHEN and CDR2 SYDVKM. With 5 bases removed from V and 0 bases from J, the gap between germline ends came to 11 bases. CDR3 length: 16 amino acids. The CDR3 DNA follows: TGTGCCAGCAGTCCAATCCAGGACTCTGGGGCCAACGTCCTGACTTTC. Translated: CASSPIQDSGANVLTF.

This sequence joins TRBV5-8 and TRBJ1-5; D unresolved. The ends were cut back, 0 bases at V and 5 bases at J, with 21 bases in the middle. CDR3 length: 18 residues. Germline values: CDR1 SGHTS, CDR2 YDEGEE. This CDR3 is CASSLANLAAWNHQPQHF. CDR3 sequence (DNA): TGTGCCAGCAGCTTGGCCAATCTGGCGGCGTGGAACCATCAGCCCCAGCATTTT.

This clone was detected only a few times. Other nucleotide sequences in the sample specify the same CDR3. The chain is built from TRBV5-1 and TRBJ2-7, with 9 positions matching TRBD1. V lost 3 bases and J lost 7; bases outside the gene matches: 8. Germline loops: CDR1 SGHRS, CDR2 YFSETQ. The CDR3 totals 14 residues. The DNA for the CDR3 is TGCGCCAGCAGCTGGGACAGGGCCCTAGGGGAGCAGTACTTC. It codes for CASSWDRALGEQYF.

Only a few counts were recorded for this clone. Other DNA sequences in this sample translate to the same CDR3. The J gene is TRBJ2-6, the V gene TRBV27, with 8 nucleotides matching TRBD2. The V segment lost 6 bases and the J segment 0 bases; nucleotides outside the gene matches: 1. Germline CDR1 MNHEY, CDR2 SMNVEV (reference sequence). This CDR3 has 15 residues. In DNA form, the CDR3 reads TGTGCCAGCAGGGCGGGGGGCTCTGGGGCCAACGTCCTGACTTTC. Its translation: CASRAGGSGANVLTF. Full variable domain (remainder filled in from reference TRBV27 and TRBJ2-6): EAQVTQNPRYLITVTGKKLTVTCSQNMNHEYMSWYRQDPGLGLRQIYYSMNVEVTDKGDVPEGYKVSRKEKRNFPLILESPSPNQTSLYFCASRAGGSGANVLTFGAGSRLTVL.

This chain connects TRBV6-5 to TRBJ2-1; 8 bases agree with TRBD2. Germline-derived CDR1 and CDR2 are MNHEY and SVGAGI. V was clipped by 4 bases and J by 4 bases; unmatched bases: 6. The CDR3 covers 15 residues. The CDR3 loop is CASSFKRERYNEQFF. CDR3 DNA sequence: TGTGCCAGCAGTTTTAAGCGGGAGAGATACAATGAGCAGTTCTTC.

In its sample, this clone was seen once. This rearrangement joins TRBV28 to TRBJ2-1; possible D gene TRBD2, 6 bases. The length of the CDR3 is 16 residues. Germline CDR1 MDHEN, CDR2 SYDVKM. V shed 6 bases and J shed 8 bases, with 23 bases lying between them. This CDR3 reads CASRRRTGTSSYEQFF. The DNA of the CDR3 is TGTGCCAGCAGAAGAAGGACCGGGACTTCTTCTTATGAGCAGTTCTTC.

The chain employs TRBV10-2 and TRBJ1-1; D call uncertain. Looked up from germline, CDR1 is WSHSY and CDR2 is SAAADI. V lost 4 bases, J lost 0 bases, and 12 bases lay in between. This CDR3 has 15 amino acids. The CDR3 DNA reads TGCGCCAGCAGTGTTAACAGACTTATGAACACTGAAGCTTTCTTT. The encoded protein is CASSVNRLMNTEAFF.

This clone was counted between two and nine times. The chain links TRBV6-6 to TRBJ1-5; no clear D. With 8 bases removed from V and 3 bases from J, the gap between germline ends came to 17 bases. This CDR3 region has 15 residues. Germline values: CDR1 MNHNY, CDR2 SVGAGI (reference sequence). The DNA of the CDR3 is TGTGCCAGCTGCGCGAAGGACGGATTCAATCAGCCCCAGCATTTT. Residues: CASCAKDGFNQPQHF.

This clone has a count of ten or more. J is TRBJ2-1 and V is TRBV19; TRBD1 matches 8 bases. CDR1 and CDR2 from the germline V gene are LNHDA and SQIVND (reference sequence). CDR3 length equals 16 residues. The trim removed 3 bases at V and 4 bases at J, leaving 8 bases unmatched. CDR3 sequence reads: CASSISGQGIYNEQFF. The CDR3 coding sequence is TGTGCCAGTAGTATCTCTGGACAGGGTATTTACAATGAGCAGTTCTTC.

The rearrangement links TRBV5-8 to TRBJ2-5; D not certain. V was clipped by 9 bases and J by 4 bases, with 16 bases between them. This CDR3 has 13 residues. CDR1 SGHTS and CDR2 YDEGEE come from the germline V gene. CDR3 residues: CATSDGVGETQYF. The DNA for the CDR3 is TGTGCCACCTCGGACGGCGTGGGAGAGACCCAGTACTTC.

This clone was recorded once. The V call is TRBV4-1, the J call TRBJ2-7, with 8 bases that match TRBD1. Germline values: CDR1 MGHRA, CDR2 YSYEKL. J was trimmed by 5 bases and V by 4 bases; bases with no gene match: 4. This CDR3 is built from 13 residues. CDR3 residues: CASSLDRVDEQYF. The DNA for the CDR3 is TGCGCCAGCAGCCTGGACAGGGTCGACGAGCAGTACTTC.

V gene TRBV4-1 combines with J gene TRBJ2-5; D is uncertain. Matching the DNA end better, TRBJ2-7 makes the J call doubtful. The CDR3 has 16 residues. Germline assignment: CDR1 MGHRA and CDR2 YSYEKL. The CDR3 protein is CASSHPWGVPSYEQYF. For the CDR3, the DNA is TGCGCCAGCAGCCATCCTTGGGGTGTTCCATCCTACGAGCAGTACTTC.

The V call is TRBV5-4, the J call TRBJ1-2; D perhaps matches TRBD1 (5 bases). Trimming pared 4 bases from V and 3 bases from J, leaving 13 bases between. The CDR3 has 14 amino acids. Germline V gives CDR1 SGHNT, CDR2 YYREEE (reference sequence). CDR3: CASSGSPGDYGYTF. CDR3 nucleotide sequence: TGTGCCAGCAGCGGATCGCCGGGGGACTATGGCTACACCTTC.

CDR3 sequence: CASSLGGSGLSYEQYF. The CDR3 DNA is TGTGCCAGCAGCTTAGGTGGTAGCGGGCTCTCCTACGAGCAGTACTTC. The gene calls are TRBV7-8 and TRBJ2-7; 7 bases fit TRBD2. V was pared by 1 base and J by 0 bases, with 6 bases of the junction left unmatched. The CDR3 sequence is 16 residues long. Germline CDR1 SGHVS, CDR2 FQNEAQ. The whole variable domain, remainder taken from reference TRBV7-8 and TRBJ2-7, is GAGVSQSPRYKVAKRGQDVALRCDPISGHVSLFWYQQALGQGPEFLTYFQNEAQLDKSGLPSDRFFAERPEGSVSTLKIQRTQQEDSAVYLCASSLGGSGLSYEQYFGPGTRLTVT.

The CDR3 bases are TGTGCCAGCAGTTTTGGCAGGGGGCCTTACAATGAGCAGTTCTTC. As protein: CASSFGRGPYNEQFF. The V and J genes are TRBV28 and TRBJ2-1; 8 nucleotides match TRBD1. The junction had 5 bases not matched to a gene; V was cut back by 3 bases and J by 4 bases. The CDR3 length is 15 residues. Looked up from germline, CDR1 is MDHEN and CDR2 is SYDVKM.

The chain combines TRBV28 with TRBJ1-2; D possibly corresponds to TRBD1 (5 bases). Germline lookup yields CDR1 MDHEN and CDR2 SYDVKM. The germline V and J ends were trimmed by 3 bases and 8 bases, with 10 bases remaining between them. CDR3 size: 12 residues. The DNA for the CDR3 is TGTGCCAGCAGTTTGGGGCAGAAGGGCTACACCTTC. Translation: CASSLGQKGYTF.